This TCR beta chain was profiled in a study of response to subunit inactivated influenza vaccine. CDR3 size: 14 residues. V was trimmed by 1 base and J by 10 bases, leaving 14 bases between them. The germline CDR1 and CDR2 sequences are SGHAT and FQNNGV. Study-wide results and limits: That few new T cells are recruited by each seasonal influenza vaccination was the authors' suggestion.

A few counts support this clonotype. The antigen remains unidentified. TCRdb processed the RT-PCR reads anew with MiXCR; each CDR3 protein has one entry. The sample shows roughly 650,000 distinct CDR3 sequences, approximately 14% of them seen only once. The chain couples TRBV11-2 to TRBJ2-1; D remains unclear. This TCR was sampled from a man aged 45-60 years who received an inactivated influenza vaccine. The specimen comprised PBMCs from blood, sampled about 11 days after vaccination. This CDR3 is CASSLVKGREEQFF. CDR3 DNA: TGTGCCAGCAGCTTAGTAAAGGGCCGCGAGGAGCAGTTCTTC.